This T cell receptor beta chain was obtained from a study of blood T cell repertoires in COVID-19. Study in general: The United States, Italy and Spain provided the acute and convalescent COVID-19 samples. From T cells, B-cell-depleted T cells, or PBMCs came the material, which was cDNA or gDNA.

CDR1 MNHEY and CDR2 SMNVEV come from the germline V gene (reference sequence). The CDR3 contains 15 residues. The V gene lost 6 bases and the J gene lost 6 bases, with 18 bases spanning the gap. In the original analysis: Using reference gene primer amplification, nucleated cell counts were estimated. Clones were sequenced by immunoSEQ multiplex PCR, and TCRdb holds only the in-frame ones, with some missing. The DNA gave D and trimming, while V, J and clone size come from that table. The table records around 270,000 clones, 84% of them present only once. This TCR derives from a woman in her 40s who had recovered from COVID-19. Sequencing was carried out using peripheral blood. The chain couples TRBV27 to TRBJ1-5, with unresolved D. CDR3 in amino acids: CASSPSLLGVQPQHF. As DNA, the CDR3 is TGTGCCAGCAGCCCTTCCCTGTTGGGCGTTCAGCCCCAGCATTTT.